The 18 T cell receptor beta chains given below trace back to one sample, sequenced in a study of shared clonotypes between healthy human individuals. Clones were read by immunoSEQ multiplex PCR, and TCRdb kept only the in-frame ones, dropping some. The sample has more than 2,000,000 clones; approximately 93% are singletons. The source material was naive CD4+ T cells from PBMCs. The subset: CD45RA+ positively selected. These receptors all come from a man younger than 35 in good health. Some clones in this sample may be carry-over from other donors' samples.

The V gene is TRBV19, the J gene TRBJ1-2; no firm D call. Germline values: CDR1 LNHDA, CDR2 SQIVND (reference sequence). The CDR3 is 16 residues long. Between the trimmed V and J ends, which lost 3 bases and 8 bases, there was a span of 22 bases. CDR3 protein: CASSIGGTHSTGGYTF. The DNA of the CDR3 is TGTGCCAGTAGTATCGGAGGAACCCACTCGACGGGGGGCTACACCTTC.

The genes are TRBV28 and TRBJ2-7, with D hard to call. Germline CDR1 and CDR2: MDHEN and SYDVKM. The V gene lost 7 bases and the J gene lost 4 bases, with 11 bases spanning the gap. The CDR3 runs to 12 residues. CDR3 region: CASTRSHYEQYF. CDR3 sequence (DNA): TGTGCCAGCACGAGGTCTCATTACGAGCAGTACTTC. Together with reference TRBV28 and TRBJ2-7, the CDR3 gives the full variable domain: DVKVTQSSRYLVKRTGEKVFLECVQDMDHENMFWYRQDPGLGLRLIYFSYDVKMKEKGDIPEGYSVSREKKERFSLILESASTNQTSMYLCASTRSHYEQYFGPGTRLTVT.

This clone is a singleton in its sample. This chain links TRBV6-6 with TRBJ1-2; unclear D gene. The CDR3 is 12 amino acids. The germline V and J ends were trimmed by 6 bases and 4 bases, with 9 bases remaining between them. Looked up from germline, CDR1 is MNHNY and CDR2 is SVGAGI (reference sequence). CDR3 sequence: CASSPVLYGYTF. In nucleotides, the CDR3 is TGTGCCAGCAGCCCAGTGCTCTATGGCTACACCTTC.

CDR3 DNA: TGTGCCAGTAGTACCTCGTGGGGCTTCTCCTACGAGCAGTACTTC. Translated: CASSTSWGFSYEQYF. The V call is TRBV19, the J call TRBJ2-7, with a tentative D call TRBD1 (5 bases). V shed 4 bases and J shed 0 bases, with 13 bases lying between them. The CDR3 runs to 15 residues. The germline gives CDR1 LNHDA, CDR2 SQIVND (reference sequence).

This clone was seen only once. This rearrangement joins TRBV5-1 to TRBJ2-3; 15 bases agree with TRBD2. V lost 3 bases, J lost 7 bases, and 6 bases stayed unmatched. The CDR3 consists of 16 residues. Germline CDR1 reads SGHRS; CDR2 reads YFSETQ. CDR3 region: CASSSGLAGGPYTQYF. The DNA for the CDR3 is TGCGCCAGCAGCTCCGGACTAGCGGGAGGGCCTTATACGCAGTATTTT.

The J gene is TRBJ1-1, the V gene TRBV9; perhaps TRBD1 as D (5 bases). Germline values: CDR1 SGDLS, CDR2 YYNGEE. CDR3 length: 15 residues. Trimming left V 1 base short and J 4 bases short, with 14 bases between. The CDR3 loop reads CASSVLAAGGTEAFF. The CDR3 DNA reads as TGTGCCAGCAGCGTACTTGCAGCTGGGGGCACTGAAGCTTTCTTT.

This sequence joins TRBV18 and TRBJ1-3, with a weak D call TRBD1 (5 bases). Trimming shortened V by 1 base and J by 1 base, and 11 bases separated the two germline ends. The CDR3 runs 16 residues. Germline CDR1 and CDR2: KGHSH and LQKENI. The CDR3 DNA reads TGTGCCAGCTCACCACGAGTTACAGGATCTGGAAACACCATATATTTT. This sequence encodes CASSPRVTGSGNTIYF.

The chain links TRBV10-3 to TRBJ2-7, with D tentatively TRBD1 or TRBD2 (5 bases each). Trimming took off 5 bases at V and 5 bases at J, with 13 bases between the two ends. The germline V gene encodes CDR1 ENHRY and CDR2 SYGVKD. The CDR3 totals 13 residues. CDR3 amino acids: CAISPGPTDEQYF. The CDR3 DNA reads TGTGCCATCAGTCCGGGACCTACGGACGAGCAGTACTTC.

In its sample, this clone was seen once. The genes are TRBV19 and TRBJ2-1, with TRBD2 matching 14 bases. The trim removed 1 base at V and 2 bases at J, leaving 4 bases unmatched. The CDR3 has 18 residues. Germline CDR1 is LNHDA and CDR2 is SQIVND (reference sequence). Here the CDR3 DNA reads TGTGCCAGTAGTATAGGGGGACTAGCGGGAGCGGCCTACAATGAGCAGTTCTTC. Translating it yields CASSIGGLAGAAYNEQFF.

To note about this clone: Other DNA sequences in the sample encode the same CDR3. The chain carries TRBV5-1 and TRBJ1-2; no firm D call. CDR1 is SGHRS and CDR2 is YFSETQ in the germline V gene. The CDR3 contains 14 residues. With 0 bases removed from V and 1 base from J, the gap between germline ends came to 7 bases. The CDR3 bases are TGCGCCAGCAGCTTGGCCGGTGATAACTATGGCTACACCTTC. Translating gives CASSLAGDNYGYTF.

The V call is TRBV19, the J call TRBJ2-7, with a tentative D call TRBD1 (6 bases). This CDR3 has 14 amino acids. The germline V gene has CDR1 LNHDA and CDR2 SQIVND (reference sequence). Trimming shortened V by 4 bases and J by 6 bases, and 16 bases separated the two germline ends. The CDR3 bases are TGTGCCAGTAGTAACCAAGGACAGATCTCCGAGCAGTACTTC. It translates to CASSNQGQISEQYF.

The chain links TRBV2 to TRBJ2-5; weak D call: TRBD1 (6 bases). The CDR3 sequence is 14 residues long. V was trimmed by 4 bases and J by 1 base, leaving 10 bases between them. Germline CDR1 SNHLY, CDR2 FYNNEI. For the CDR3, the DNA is TGTGCCAGCAGTGGTAGGGGGTTCCAAGAGACCCAGTACTTC. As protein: CASSGRGFQETQYF.

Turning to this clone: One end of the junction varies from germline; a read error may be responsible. CDR3 DNA sequence: TGTGCCTGGAGCGCGGGACTAGCGGTGACCTACGAGCAGTGCTTC. Translated: CAWSAGLAVTYEQCF. V gene TRBV30 combines with J gene TRBJ2-7; 11 nucleotides agree with TRBD2. The germline gives CDR1 GTSNPN, CDR2 SVGIG (reference sequence). This CDR3 spans 15 amino acids.

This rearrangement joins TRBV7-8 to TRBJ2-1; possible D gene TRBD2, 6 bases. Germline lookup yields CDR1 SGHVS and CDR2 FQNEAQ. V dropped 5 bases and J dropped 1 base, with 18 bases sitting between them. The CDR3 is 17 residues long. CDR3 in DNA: TGTGCCAGCAGCCGCGCGGGGATAGCCGTGTCCTACAATGAGCAGTTCTTC. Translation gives CASSRAGIAVSYNEQFF.

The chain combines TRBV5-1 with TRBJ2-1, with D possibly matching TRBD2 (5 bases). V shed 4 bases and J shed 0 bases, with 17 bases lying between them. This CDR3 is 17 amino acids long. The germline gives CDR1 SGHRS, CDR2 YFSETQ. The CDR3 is CASSPEGRRSSYNEQFF. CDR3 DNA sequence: TGCGCCAGCAGCCCAGAGGGTAGACGCAGCTCCTACAATGAGCAGTTCTTC.

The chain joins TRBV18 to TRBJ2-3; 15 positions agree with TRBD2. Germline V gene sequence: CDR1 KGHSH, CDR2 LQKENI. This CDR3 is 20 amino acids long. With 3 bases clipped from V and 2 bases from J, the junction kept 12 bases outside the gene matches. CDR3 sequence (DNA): TGTGCCAGCTCACCCGGCTGGACTAGCGGGAGGGCCACACTCACAGATACGCAGTATTTT. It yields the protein CASSPGWTSGRATLTDTQYF.

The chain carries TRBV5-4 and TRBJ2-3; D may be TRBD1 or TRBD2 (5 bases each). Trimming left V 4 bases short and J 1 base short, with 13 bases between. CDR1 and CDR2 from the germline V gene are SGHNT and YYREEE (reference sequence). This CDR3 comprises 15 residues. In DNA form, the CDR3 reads TGTGCCAGCAGCGGTCCAGGGAGTCGCACAGATACGCAGTATTTT. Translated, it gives CASSGPGSRTDTQYF.

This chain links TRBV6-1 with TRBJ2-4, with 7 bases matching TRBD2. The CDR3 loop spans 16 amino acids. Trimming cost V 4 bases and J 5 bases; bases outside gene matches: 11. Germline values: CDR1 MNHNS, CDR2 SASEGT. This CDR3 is CASSVQFGRAENIQYF. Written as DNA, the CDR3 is TGTGCCAGCAGTGTTCAGTTTGGGAGGGCAGAAAACATTCAGTACTTC.